Listed here is a single T cell receptor (beta chain). This CDR3 is built from 13 residues. Trimming shortened V by 6 bases and J by 8 bases, and 16 bases separated the two germline ends. In germline, CDR1 is MDHEN, CDR2 SYDVKM. This sample is part of a study of PD-L1 blockade in urothelial cancer. The protocol was immunoSEQ multiplex PCR, while the TCRdb copy is restricted to in-frame clones and leaves out a portion. The profile covers fewer than 45,000 clones, with roughly four fifths appearing a single time and about 6.8% taken by the ten largest. Time point denoted: pretreatment peripheral blood. The V gene is TRBV28, the J gene TRBJ2-5, with D possibly TRBD1 on 5 matching bases. The sample consisted of PBMCs, taken around atezolizumab (anti-PD-L1) treatment. The clonotype originates from a man aged 60 to 69 with urothelial cancer. CDR3 sequence reads: CASSTGRPGTQYF. CDR3 sequence (DNA): TGTGCCAGCAGCACAGGCCGCCCGGGTACCCAGTACTTC.